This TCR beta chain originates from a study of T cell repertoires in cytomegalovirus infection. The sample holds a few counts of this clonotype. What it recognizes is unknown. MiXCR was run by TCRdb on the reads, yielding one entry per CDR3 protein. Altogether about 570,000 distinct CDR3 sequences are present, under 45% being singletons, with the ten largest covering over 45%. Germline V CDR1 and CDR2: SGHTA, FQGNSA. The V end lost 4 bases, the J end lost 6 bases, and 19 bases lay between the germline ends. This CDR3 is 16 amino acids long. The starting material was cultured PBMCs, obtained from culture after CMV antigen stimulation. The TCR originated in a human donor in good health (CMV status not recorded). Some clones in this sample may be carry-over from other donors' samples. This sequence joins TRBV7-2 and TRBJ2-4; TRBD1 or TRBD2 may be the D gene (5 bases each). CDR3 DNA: TGTGCCAGCAGCTCAAATCGGGACCCCCGGGGAAACATTCAGTACTTC. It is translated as CASSSNRDPRGNIQYF.